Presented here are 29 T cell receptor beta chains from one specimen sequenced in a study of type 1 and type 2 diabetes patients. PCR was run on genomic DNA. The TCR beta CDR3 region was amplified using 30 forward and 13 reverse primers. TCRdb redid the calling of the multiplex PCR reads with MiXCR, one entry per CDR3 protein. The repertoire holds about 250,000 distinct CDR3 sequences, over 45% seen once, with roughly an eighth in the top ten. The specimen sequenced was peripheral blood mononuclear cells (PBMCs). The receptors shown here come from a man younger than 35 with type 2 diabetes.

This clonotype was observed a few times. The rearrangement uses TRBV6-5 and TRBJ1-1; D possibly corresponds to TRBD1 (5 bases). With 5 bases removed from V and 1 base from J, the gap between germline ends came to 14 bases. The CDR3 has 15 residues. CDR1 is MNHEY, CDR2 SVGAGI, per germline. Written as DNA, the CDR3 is TGTGCCAGCAGTGAAGGGGTCAACACGAACACTGAAGCTTTCTTT. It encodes CASSEGVNTNTEAFF.

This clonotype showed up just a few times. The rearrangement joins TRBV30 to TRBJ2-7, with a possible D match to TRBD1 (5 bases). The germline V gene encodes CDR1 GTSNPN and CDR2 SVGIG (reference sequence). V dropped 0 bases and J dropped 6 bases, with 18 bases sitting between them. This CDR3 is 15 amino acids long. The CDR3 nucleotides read TGTGCCTGGAGTGTTATGGACGGCAGGGTGGGCGAGCAGTACTTC. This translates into CAWSVMDGRVGEQYF.

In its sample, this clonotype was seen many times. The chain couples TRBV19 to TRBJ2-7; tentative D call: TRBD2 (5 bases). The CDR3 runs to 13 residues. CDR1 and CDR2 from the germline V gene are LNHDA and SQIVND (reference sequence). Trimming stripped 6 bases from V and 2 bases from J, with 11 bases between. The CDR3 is CASSNGIPYEQYF. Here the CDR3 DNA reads TGTGCCAGTAGCAACGGGATCCCCTACGAGCAGTACTTC.

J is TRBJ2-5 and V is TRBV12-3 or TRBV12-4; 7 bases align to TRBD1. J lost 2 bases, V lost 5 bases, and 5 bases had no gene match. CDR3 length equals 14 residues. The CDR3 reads CASSRPGQQETQYF. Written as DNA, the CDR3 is TGTGCCAGCAGTCGTCCGGGACAGCAAGAGACCCAGTACTTC.

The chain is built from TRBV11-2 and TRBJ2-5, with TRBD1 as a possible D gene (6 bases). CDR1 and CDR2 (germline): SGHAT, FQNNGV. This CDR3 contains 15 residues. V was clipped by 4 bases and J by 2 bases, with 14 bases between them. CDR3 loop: CASSSSQGYQETQYF. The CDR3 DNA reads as TGTGCCAGCAGCTCATCCCAGGGGTATCAAGAGACCCAGTACTTC.

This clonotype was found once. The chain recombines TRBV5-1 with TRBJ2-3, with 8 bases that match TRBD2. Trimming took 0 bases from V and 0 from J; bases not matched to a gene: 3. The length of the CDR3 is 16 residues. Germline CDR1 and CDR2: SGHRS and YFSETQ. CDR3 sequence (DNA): TGCGCCAGCAGCTTGGGTCCTAGCGGGAGCACAGATACGCAGTATTTT. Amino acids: CASSLGPSGSTDTQYF.

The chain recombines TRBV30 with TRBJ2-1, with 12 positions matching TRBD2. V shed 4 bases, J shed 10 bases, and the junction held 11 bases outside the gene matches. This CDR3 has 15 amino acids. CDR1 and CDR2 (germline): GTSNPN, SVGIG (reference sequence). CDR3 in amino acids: CAWTSLAGGPGEQFF. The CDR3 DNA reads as TGTGCCTGGACCTCCCTAGCGGGAGGGCCGGGAGAGCAGTTCTTC.

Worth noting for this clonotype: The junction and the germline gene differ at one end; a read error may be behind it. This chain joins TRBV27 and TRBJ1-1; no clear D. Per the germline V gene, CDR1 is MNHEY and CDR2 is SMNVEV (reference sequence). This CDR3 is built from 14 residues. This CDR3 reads CASSFRTENTGAFF. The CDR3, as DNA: TGTGCCAGCAGTTTCAGGACGGAGAACACTGGAGCTTTCTTT.

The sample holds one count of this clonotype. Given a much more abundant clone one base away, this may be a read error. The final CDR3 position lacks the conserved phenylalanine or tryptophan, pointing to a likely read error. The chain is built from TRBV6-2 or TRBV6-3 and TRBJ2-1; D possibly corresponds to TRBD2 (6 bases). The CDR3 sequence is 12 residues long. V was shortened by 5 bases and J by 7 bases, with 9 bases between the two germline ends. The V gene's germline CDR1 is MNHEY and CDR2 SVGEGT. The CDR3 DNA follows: TGTGCCAGCAGTAGCGGGTGGAATGAGCAGTTCTAC. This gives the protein CASSSGWNEQFY.

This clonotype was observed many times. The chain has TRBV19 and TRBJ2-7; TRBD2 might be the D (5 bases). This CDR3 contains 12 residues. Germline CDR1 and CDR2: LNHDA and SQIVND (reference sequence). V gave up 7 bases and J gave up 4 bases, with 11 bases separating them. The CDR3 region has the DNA TGTGCCAGTACCAGCGGAAATTACGAGCAGTACTTC. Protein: CASTSGNYEQYF.

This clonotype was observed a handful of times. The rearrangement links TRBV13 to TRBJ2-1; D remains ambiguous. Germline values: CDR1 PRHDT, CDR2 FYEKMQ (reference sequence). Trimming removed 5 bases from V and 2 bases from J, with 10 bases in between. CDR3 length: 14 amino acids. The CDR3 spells CASSPQFAYNEQFF. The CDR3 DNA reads TGTGCCAGCAGCCCCCAGTTTGCCTACAATGAGCAGTTCTTC.

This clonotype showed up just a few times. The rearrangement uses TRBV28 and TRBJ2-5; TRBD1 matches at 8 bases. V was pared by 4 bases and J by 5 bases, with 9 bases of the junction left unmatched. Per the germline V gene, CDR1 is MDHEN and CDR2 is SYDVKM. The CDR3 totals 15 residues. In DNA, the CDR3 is TGTGCCAGCAGTTCCCGGGACAGGCTGCGGGAGACCCAGTACTTC. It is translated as CASSSRDRLRETQYF.

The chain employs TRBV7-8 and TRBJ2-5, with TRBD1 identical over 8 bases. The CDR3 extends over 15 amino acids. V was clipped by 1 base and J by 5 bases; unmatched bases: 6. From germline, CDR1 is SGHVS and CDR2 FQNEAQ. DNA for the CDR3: TGTGCCAGCAGCTTAGACAGGGGGTATTCCGAGACCCAGTACTTC. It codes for CASSLDRGYSETQYF.

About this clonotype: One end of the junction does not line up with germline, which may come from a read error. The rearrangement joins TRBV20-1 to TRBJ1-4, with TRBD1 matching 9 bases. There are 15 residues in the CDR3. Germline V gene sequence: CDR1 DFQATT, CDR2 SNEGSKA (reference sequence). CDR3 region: CSATQGALLNRVAGF. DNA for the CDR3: TGCAGTGCAACACAGGGGGCGTTATTAAATAGGGTGGCGGGTTTT.

The CDR3 reads CASSLSLSYEQYF. In nucleotides, the CDR3 is TGTGCCAGCAGCTTGTCCCTGTCCTACGAGCAGTACTTC. The chain joins TRBV5-6 to TRBJ2-7; the D is unclear. Trimming pared 1 base from V and 1 base from J, leaving 6 bases between. Germline lookup yields CDR1 SGHDT and CDR2 YYEEEE. CDR3 length: 13 amino acids.

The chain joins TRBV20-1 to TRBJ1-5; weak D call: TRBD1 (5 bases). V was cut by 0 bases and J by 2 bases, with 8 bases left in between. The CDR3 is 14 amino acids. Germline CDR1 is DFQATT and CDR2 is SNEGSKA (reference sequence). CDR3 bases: TGCAGTGCTAGAGACAGGGTGGGCAATCAGCCCCAGCATTTT. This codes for CSARDRVGNQPQHF.

CDR3 nucleotide sequence: TGTGCCAGCAGTTCCACGGCCCGAGAGCAGTACTTC. Amino acids: CASSSTAREQYF. The chain recombines TRBV2 with TRBJ2-7; D unresolved. Trimming shortened V by 5 bases and J by 7 bases, and 12 bases separated the two germline ends. Germline-derived CDR1 and CDR2 are SNHLY and FYNNEI. The CDR3 has 12 residues. Full variable domain (missing parts from reference TRBV2 and TRBJ2-7): EPEVTQTPSHQVTQMGQEVILRCVPISNHLYFYWYRQILGQKVEFLVSFYNNEISEKSEIFDDQFSVERPDGSNFTLKIRSTKLEDSAMYFCASSSTAREQYFGPGTRLTVT.

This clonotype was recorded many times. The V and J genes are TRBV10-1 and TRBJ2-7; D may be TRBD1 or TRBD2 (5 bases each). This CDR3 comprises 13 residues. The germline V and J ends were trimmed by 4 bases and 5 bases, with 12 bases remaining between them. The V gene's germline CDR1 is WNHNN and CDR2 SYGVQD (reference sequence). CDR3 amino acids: CASSAGRWNEQYF. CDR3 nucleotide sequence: TGCGCCAGCAGTGCGGGACGGTGGAACGAGCAGTACTTC.

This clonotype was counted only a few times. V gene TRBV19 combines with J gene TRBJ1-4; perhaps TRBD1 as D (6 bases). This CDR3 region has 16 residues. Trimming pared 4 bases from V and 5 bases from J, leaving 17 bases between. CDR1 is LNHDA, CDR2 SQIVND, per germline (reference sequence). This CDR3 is CASSRGGRGSNEKLFF. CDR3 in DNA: TGTGCCAGTAGTAGGGGGGGGCGAGGGTCGAATGAAAAACTGTTTTTT.

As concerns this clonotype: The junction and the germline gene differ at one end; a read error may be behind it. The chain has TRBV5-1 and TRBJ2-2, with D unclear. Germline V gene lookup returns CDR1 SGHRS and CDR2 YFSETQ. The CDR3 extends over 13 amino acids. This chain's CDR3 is CASSFRDTGELFF. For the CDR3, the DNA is TGTGCCAGCAGCTTCCGAGATACCGGGGAGCTGTTTTTT.

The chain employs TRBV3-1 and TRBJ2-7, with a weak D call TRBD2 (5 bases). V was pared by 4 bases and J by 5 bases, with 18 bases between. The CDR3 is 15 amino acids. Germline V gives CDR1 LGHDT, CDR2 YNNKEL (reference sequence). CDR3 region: CASSPHSTSPHEQYF. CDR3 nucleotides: TGTGCCAGCAGCCCTCACTCCACTAGTCCCCACGAGCAGTACTTC.

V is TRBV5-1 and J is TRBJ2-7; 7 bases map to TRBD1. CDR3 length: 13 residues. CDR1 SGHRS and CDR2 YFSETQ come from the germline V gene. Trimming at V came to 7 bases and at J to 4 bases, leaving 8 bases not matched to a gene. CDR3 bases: TGCGCCAGCGGCCAGGACAGGTTGTACGAGCAGTACTTC. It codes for CASGQDRLYEQYF.

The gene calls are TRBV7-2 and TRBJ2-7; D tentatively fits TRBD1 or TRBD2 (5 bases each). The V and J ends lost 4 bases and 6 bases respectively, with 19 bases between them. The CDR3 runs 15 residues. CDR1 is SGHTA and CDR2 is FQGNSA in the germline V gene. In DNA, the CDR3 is TGTGCCAGCAGCTCACCAGTGGTAGAGGGGAGCGAGCAGTACTTC. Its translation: CASSSPVVEGSEQYF.

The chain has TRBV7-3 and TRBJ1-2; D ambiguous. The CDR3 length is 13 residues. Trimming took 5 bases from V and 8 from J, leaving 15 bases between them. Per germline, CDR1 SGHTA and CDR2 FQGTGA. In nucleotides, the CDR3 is TGTGCCAGCAGCCACGAAAACCGGGAAGGCTACACCTTC. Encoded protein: CASSHENREGYTF.

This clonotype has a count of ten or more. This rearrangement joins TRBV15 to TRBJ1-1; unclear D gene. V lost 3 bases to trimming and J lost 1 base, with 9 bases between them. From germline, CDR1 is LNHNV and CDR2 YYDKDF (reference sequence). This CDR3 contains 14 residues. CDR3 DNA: TGTGCCACCAGCAGGATACTTCAGAACACTGAAGCTTTCTTT. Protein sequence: CATSRILQNTEAFF.

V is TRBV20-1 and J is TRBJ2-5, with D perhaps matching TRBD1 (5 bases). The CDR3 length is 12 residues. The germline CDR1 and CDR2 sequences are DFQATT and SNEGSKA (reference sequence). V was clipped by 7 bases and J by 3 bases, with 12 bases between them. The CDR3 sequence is CSEVRAEETQYF. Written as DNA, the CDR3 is TGCAGTGAAGTCAGGGCGGAAGAGACCCAGTACTTC.

This chain's CDR3 is CAQIEGPGELFF. CDR3 DNA: TGTGCCCAAATAGAAGGACCCGGGGAGCTGTTTTTT. V gene TRBV30 combines with J gene TRBJ2-2; D not resolved. V was clipped by 8 bases and J by 6 bases, with 13 bases between them. The CDR3 sequence is 12 residues long. CDR1 is GTSNPN, CDR2 SVGIG, per germline (reference sequence).

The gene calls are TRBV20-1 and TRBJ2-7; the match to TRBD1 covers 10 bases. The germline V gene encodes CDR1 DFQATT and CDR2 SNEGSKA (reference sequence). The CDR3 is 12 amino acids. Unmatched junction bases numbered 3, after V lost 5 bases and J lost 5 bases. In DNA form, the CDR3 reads TGCAGTGCTGGGACAGGGGCGAACGAGCAGTACTTC. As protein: CSAGTGANEQYF.

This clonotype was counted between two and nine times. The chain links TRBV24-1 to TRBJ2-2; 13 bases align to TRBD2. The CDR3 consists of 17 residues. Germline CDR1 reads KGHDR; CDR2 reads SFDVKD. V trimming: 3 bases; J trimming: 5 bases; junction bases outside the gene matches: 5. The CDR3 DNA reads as TGTGCCACCAGTGATCCTGAACTAGCGGGAGGGACCGGGGAGCTGTTTTTT. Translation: CATSDPELAGGTGELFF.